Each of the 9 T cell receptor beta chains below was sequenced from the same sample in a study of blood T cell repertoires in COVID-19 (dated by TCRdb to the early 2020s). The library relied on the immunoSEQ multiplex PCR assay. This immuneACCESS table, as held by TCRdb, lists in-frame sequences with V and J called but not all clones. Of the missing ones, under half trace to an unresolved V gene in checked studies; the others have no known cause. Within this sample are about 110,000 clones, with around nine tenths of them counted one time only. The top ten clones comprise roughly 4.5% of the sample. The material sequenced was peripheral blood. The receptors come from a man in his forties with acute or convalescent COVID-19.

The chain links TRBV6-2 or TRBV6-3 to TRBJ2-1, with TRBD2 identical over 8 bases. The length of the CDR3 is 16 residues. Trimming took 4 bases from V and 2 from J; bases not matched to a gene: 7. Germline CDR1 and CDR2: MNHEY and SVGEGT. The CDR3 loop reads CASSWAGTSAYNEQFF. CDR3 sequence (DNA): TGTGCCAGCAGTTGGGCCGGGACTAGTGCCTACAATGAGCAGTTCTTC.

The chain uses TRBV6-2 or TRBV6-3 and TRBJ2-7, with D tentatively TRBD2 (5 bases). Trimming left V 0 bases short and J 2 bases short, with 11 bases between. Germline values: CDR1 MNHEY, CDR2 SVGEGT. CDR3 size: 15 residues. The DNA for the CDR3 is TGTGCCAGCAGTTACTCTTCCGACGGGGCCTACGAGCAGTACTTC. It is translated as CASSYSSDGAYEQYF.

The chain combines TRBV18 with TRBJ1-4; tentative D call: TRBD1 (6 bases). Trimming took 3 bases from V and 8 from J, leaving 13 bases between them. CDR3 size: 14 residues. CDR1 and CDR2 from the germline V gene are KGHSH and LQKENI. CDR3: CASSPRTEREKLFF. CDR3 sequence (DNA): TGTGCCAGCTCACCCAGGACAGAAAGGGAAAAACTGTTTTTT. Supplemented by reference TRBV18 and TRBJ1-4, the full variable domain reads NAGVMQNPRHLVRRRGQEARLRCSPMKGHSHVYWYRQLPEEGLKFMVYLQKENIIDESGMPKERFSAEFPKEGPSILRIQQVVRGDSAAYFCASSPRTEREKLFFGSGTQLSVL.

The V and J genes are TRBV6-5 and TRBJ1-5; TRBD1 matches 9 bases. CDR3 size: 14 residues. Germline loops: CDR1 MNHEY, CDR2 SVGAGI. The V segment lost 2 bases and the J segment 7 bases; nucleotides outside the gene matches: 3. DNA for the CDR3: TGTGCCAGCAGTTACCGAGACAGGGGGCAGCCCCAGCATTTT. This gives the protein CASSYRDRGQPQHF.

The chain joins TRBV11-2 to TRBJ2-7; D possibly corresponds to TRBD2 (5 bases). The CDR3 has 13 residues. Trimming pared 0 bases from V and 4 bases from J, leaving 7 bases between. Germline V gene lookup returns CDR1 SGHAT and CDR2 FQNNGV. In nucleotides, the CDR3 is TGTGCCAGCAGCTTAGATCGGGAATACGAGCAGTACTTC. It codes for CASSLDREYEQYF.

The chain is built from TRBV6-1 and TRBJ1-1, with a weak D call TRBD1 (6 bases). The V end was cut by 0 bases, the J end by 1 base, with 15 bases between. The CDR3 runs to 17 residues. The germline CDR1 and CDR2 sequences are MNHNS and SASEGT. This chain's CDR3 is CASSEARGTIQNTEAFF. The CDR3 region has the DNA TGTGCCAGCAGTGAAGCGCGAGGGACAATCCAGAACACTGAAGCTTTCTTT.

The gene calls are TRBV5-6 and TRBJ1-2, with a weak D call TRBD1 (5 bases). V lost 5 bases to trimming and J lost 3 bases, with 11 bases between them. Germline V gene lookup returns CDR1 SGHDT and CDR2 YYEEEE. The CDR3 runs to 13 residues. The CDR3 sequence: CASSRRGDYGYTF. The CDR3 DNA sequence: TGTGCCAGCAGTCGCCGGGGGGACTATGGCTACACCTTC.

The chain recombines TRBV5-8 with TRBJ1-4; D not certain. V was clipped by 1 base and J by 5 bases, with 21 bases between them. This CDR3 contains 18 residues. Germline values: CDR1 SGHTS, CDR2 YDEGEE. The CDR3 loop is CASSLSGRTPGGNEKLFF. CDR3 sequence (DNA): TGTGCCAGCAGCTTGTCGGGAAGGACTCCCGGAGGAAATGAAAAACTGTTTTTT. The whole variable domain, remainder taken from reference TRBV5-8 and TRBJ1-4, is EAGVTQSPTHLIKTRGQQATLRCSPISGHTSVYWYQQALGLGLQFLLWYDEGEERNRGNFPPRFSGRQFPNYSSELNVNALELEDSALYLCASSLSGRTPGGNEKLFFGSGTQLSVL.

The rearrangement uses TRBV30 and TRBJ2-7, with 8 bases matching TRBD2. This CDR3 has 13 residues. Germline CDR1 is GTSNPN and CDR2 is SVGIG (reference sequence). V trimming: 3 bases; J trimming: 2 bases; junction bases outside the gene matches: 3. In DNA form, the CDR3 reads TGTGCCTGGAGGTTAGCGGGAACCTACGAGCAGTACTTC. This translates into CAWRLAGTYEQYF.